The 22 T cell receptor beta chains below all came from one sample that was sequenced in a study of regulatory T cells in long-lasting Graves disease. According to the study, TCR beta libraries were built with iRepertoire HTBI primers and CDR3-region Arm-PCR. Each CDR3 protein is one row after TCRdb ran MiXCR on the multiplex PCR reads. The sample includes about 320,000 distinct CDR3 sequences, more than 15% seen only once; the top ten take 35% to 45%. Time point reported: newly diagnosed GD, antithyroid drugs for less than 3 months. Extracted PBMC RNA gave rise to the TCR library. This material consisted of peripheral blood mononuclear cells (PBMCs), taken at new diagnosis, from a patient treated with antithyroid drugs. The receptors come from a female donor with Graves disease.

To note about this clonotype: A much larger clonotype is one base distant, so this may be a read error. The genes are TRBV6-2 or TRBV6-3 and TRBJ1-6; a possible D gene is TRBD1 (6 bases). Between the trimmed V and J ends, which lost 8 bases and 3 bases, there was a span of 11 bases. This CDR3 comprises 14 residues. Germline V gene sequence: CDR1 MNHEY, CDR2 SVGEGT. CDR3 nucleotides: TGTGCCAGCGGACGGGACAACTATAATTCACCCCTCCACTTT. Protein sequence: CASGRDNYNSPLHF.

CDR3 residues: CASSFAGGHTDTQYF. CDR3 coding DNA: TGTGCCAGCAGCTTTGCGGGAGGACACACAGATACGCAGTATTTT. The J gene is TRBJ2-3, the V gene TRBV7-2; 8 bases are shared with TRBD2. CDR3 size: 15 residues. CDR1 SGHTA and CDR2 FQGNSA come from the germline V gene. The V segment lost 3 bases and the J segment 2 bases; nucleotides outside the gene matches: 4.

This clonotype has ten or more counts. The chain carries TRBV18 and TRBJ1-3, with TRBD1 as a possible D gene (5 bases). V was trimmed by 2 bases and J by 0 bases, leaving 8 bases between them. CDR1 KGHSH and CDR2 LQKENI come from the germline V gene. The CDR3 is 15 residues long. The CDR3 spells CASSPAGSSGNTIYF. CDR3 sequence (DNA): TGTGCCAGCTCACCAGCAGGGAGCTCTGGAAACACCATATATTTT.

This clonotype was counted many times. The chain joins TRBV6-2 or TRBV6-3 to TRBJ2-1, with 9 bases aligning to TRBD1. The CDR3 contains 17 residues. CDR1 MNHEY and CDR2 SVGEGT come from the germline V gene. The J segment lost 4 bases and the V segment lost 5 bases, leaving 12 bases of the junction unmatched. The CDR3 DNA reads TGTGCCAGCAGTCCCACTACAGGGGGCAGCTCATACAATGAGCAGTTCTTC. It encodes CASSPTTGGSSYNEQFF.

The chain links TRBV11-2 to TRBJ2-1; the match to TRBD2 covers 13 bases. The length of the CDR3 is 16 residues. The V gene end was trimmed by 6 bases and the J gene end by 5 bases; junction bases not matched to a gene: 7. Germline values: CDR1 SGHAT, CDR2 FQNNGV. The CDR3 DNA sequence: TGTGCCAGCAGGCGGCCTGGACTAGCGGGAGACAATGAGCAGTTCTTC. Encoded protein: CASRRPGLAGDNEQFF.

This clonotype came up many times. This chain's CDR3 is CASRGQGGSNEQFF. CDR3 nucleotides: TGTGCCAGCAGAGGACAGGGAGGAAGCAATGAGCAGTTCTTC. The chain combines TRBV2 with TRBJ2-1; 8 nucleotides line up with TRBD1. The CDR3 has 14 amino acids. V lost 6 bases, J lost 6 bases, and 7 bases stayed unmatched. Germline values: CDR1 SNHLY, CDR2 FYNNEI.

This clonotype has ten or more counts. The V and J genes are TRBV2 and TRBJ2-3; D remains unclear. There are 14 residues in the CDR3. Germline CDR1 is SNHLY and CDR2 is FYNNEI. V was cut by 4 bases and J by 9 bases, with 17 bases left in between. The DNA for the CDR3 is TGTGCCAGCAGTGGGCCCCGGGTAGAAGGGACGCAGTATTTT. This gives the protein CASSGPRVEGTQYF.

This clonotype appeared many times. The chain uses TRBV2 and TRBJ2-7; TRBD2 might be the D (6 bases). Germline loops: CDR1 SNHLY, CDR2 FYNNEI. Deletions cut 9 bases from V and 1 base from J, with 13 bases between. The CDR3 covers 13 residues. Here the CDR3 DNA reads TGTGCCAGAGGCGGGGCAGGATCCTACGAGCAGTACTTC. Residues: CARGGAGSYEQYF.

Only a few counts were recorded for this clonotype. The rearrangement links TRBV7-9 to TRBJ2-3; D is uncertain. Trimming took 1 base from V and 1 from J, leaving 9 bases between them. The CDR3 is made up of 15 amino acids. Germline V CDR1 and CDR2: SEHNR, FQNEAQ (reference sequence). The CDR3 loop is CASSLVSPRTDTQYF. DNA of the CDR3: TGTGCCAGCAGCTTAGTCTCGCCCCGCACAGATACGCAGTATTTT.

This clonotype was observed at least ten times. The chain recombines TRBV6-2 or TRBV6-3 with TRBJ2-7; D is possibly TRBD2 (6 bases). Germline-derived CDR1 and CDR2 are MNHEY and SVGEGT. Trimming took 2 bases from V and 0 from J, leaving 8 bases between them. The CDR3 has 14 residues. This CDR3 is CASSYGRGSYEQYF. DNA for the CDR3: TGTGCCAGCAGTTACGGGCGGGGCTCCTACGAGCAGTACTTC.

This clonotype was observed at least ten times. CDR3 sequence reads: CASSFMTGGQPQHF. The CDR3 bases are TGTGCCAGCAGTTTCATGACAGGGGGTCAGCCCCAGCATTTT. V and J are TRBV28 and TRBJ1-5; 9 bases fit TRBD1. The CDR3 covers 14 residues. Germline CDR1 is MDHEN and CDR2 is SYDVKM. The J segment lost 6 bases and the V segment lost 3 bases, leaving 3 bases of the junction unmatched. Based on the CDR3 plus reference TRBV28 and TRBJ1-5, the full variable domain is DVKVTQSSRYLVKRTGEKVFLECVQDMDHENMFWYRQDPGLGLRLIYFSYDVKMKEKGDIPEGYSVSREKKERFSLILESASTNQTSMYLCASSFMTGGQPQHFGDGTRLSIL.

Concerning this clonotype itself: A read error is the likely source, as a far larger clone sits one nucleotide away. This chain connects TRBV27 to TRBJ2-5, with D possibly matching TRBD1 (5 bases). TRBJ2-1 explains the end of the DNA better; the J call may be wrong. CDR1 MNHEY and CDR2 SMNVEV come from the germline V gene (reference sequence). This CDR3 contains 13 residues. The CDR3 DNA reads TGTGCCAGCAGTTTATCGGGGCTCTACGAGCAGTTCTTC. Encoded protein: CASSLSGLYEQFF.

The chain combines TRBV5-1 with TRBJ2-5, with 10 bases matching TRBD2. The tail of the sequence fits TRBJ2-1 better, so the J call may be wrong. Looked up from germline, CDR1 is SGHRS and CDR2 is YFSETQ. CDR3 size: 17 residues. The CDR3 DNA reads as TGCGCCAGCAGCTTGTGGGCTAGCGGGAGTGGGTTAGATGAGCAGTTCTTC. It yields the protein CASSLWASGSGLDEQFF.

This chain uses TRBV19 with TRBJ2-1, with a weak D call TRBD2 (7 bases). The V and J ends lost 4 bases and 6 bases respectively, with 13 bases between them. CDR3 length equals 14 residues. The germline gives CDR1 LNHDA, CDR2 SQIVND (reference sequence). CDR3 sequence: CASSTRGGSNEQFF. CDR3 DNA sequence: TGTGCCAGTAGTACGAGGGGGGGGTCCAATGAGCAGTTCTTC.

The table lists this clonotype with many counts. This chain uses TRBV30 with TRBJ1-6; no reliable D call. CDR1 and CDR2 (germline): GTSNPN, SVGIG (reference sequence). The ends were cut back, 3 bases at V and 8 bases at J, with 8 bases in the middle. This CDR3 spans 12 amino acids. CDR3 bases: TGTGCCTGGAGAGGACTATATTCACCCCTCCACTTT. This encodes CAWRGLYSPLHF.

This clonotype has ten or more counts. This chain's CDR3 is CASSSDAWERASDTQYF. CDR3 nucleotide sequence: TGTGCCAGCAGTTCCGACGCATGGGAAAGGGCCTCAGATACGCAGTATTTT. The chain recombines TRBV28 with TRBJ2-1; no definite D call. The DNA end favors TRBJ2-3, so the J call may be wrong. The CDR3 is 17 residues long. Germline lookup yields CDR1 MDHEN and CDR2 SYDVKM.

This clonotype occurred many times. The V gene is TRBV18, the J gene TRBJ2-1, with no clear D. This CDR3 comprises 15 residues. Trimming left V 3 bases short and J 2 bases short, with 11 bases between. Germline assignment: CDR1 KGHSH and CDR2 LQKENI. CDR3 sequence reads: CASSPYRETYNEQFF. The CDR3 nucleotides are TGTGCCAGCTCACCGTATAGGGAAACCTACAATGAGCAGTTCTTC.

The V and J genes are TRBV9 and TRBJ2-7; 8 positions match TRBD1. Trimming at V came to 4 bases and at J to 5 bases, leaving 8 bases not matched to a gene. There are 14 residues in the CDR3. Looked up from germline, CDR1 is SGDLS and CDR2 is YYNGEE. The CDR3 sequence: CASSSRTGLNEQYF. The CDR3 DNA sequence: TGTGCCAGCAGCTCACGGACAGGGTTAAACGAGCAGTACTTC.

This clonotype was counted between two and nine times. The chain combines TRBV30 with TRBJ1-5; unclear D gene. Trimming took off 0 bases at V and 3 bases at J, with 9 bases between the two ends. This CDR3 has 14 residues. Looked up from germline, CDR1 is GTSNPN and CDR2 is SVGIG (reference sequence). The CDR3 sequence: CAWSVTASNQPQHF. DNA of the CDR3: TGTGCCTGGAGTGTCACGGCGTCCAATCAGCCCCAGCATTTT.

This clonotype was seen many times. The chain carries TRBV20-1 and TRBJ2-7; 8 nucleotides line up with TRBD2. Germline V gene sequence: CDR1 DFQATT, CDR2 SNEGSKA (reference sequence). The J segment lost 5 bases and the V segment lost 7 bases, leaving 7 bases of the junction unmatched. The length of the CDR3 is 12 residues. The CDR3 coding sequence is TGCAGTGTGCGGGAGGCTCCCCACGAGCAGTACTTC. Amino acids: CSVREAPHEQYF.

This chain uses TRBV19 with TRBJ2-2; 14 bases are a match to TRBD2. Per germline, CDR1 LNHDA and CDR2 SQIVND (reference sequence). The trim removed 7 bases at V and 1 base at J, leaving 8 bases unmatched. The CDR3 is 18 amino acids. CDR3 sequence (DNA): TGTGCCAGTATCCTGTCCGGGACTAGCGGGAGGAACACCGGGGAGCTGTTTTTT. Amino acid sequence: CASILSGTSGRNTGELFF.

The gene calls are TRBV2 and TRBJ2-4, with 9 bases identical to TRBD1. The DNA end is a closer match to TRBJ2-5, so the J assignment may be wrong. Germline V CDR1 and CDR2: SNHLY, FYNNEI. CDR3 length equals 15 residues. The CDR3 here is CASSAGTGSGETQYF. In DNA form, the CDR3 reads TGTGCCAGCAGTGCCGGGACAGGGTCAGGGGAGACCCAGTACTTC.